The 32 T cell receptor beta chains below come from one sample, sequenced in a study of molecular identifiers for immune sequencing clone quantification. TCRdb independently ran MiXCR on the PCR reads; one entry per CDR3 protein. The table lists 600,000 to 650,000 distinct CDR3 sequences, 20% of them singletons. Sequencing was carried out using naive CD8+ T cells from blood, with Jurkat cell RNA spiked in. Subset defined: FACS-sorted CD8+CD4-CCR7+CD45RA+ naive T cells. Every receptor here comes from a human donor in good health. Some libraries in this study had Jurkat cell RNA spiked in.

This clonotype was found many times. The rearrangement joins TRBV5-8 to TRBJ2-3; possible D gene TRBD1, 6 bases. Germline lookup yields CDR1 SGHTS and CDR2 YDEGEE. The V gene lost 0 bases and the J gene lost 3 bases, with 14 bases spanning the gap. The CDR3 runs 16 residues. CDR3 sequence reads: CASSLEAGAITDTQYF. In DNA, the CDR3 is TGTGCCAGCAGCTTGGAGGCAGGGGCAATAACAGATACGCAGTATTTT.

Regarding this clonotype: A much larger clone sits a single nucleotide away, making a read error possible. The chain joins TRBV5-3 to TRBJ1-6; 9 bases agree with TRBD1. TRBV5-3 carries the ORF label, with uncertain function. CDR3 length equals 14 residues. V gave up 10 bases and J gave up 9 bases; unmatched junction bases: 11. The CDR3 DNA reads as TGTGCCGGCAGCTTGTGGGGACAGGGTTCACCCCTCCACTTT. Amino acid sequence: CAGSLWGQGSPLHF.

This rearrangement joins TRBV28 to TRBJ1-1, with D perhaps TRBD1 (5 bases). Per germline, CDR1 MDHEN and CDR2 SYDVKM. The length of the CDR3 is 11 residues. Trimming took off 6 bases at V and 11 bases at J, with 13 bases between the two ends. CDR3 amino acids: CASSRTIDAFF. The DNA for the CDR3 is TGTGCCAGCAGCAGGACAATTGACGCTTTCTTT.

There are many counts of this clonotype. The chain combines TRBV5-1 with TRBJ1-1; 7 bases match TRBD1. Germline V gene sequence: CDR1 SGHRS, CDR2 YFSETQ. CDR3 length: 15 amino acids. V shed 0 bases, J shed 3 bases, and the junction held 5 bases outside the gene matches. In DNA form, the CDR3 reads TGCGCCAGCAGCTTGGGTACAGGGGTTTACACTGAAGCTTTCTTT. It is translated as CASSLGTGVYTEAFF.

With respect to this clonotype: Being one base from a much bigger clone, this may be a read error. The chain carries TRBV4-3 and TRBJ2-3; 7 positions match TRBD2. Germline V gene data show CDR1 as LGHNA and CDR2 as YSLEER. The CDR3 runs to 20 residues. This CDR3 reads CACSQDLSGGLGRGTDTQYF. The CDR3 region has the DNA TGCGCCTGCAGCCAAGATCTCTCGGGCGGACTAGGGAGGGGCACAGATACGCAGTATTTT.

This clonotype came up many times. Its ends do not fully match the called genes, so a read error is possible. The genes are TRBV9 and TRBJ2-3; D not resolved. The germline gives CDR1 SGDLS, CDR2 YYNGEE. The CDR3 is 14 amino acids. CDR3 in amino acids: CASSVGQRTDTQYF. CDR3 coding DNA: TGTGCCAGCAGCGTAGGGCAGCGCACAGACACGCAGTATTTT.

This clonotype was observed at least ten times. V gene TRBV2 combines with J gene TRBJ2-4, with D perhaps given as TRBD1 or TRBD2 (7 bases each). Germline V lookup: CDR1 SNHLY, CDR2 FYNNEI. This CDR3 is 15 amino acids long. The V end lost 4 bases, the J end lost 1 base, and 11 bases lay between the germline ends. The CDR3 nucleotides read TGTGCCAGCAGTGGGGAGGGGGCGGCCAAAAACATTCAGTACTTC. This gives the protein CASSGEGAAKNIQYF. Drawing the rest from reference TRBV2 and TRBJ2-4, the complete variable domain is EPEVTQTPSHQVTQMGQEVILRCVPISNHLYFYWYRQILGQKVEFLVSFYNNEISEKSEIFDDQFSVERPDGSNFTLKIRSTKLEDSAMYFCASSGEGAAKNIQYFGAGTRLSVL.

This clonotype was counted ten times or more. The chain combines TRBV28 with TRBJ2-1, with unresolved D. Germline CDR1 and CDR2: MDHEN and SYDVKM. The CDR3 sequence is 11 residues long. V was cut by 6 bases and J by 10 bases, with 10 bases left in between. The CDR3 loop reads CASRTSLEQFF. The CDR3 nucleotides read TGTGCCAGCAGGACTTCCCTGGAGCAGTTCTTC. The full variable domain, rest sourced from reference TRBV28 and TRBJ2-1, is DVKVTQSSRYLVKRTGEKVFLECVQDMDHENMFWYRQDPGLGLRLIYFSYDVKMKEKGDIPEGYSVSREKKERFSLILESASTNQTSMYLCASRTSLEQFFGPGTRLTVL.

This clonotype was detected many times. The chain recombines TRBV7-2 with TRBJ1-5; D is possibly TRBD1 (6 bases). This CDR3 contains 15 residues. Germline CDR1 SGHTA, CDR2 FQGNSA. Deletions cut 6 bases from V and 1 base from J, with 13 bases between. The CDR3 DNA is TGTGCCAGCAGTCCGGACAGTCGAAGCAATCAGCCCCAGCATTTT. Its translation: CASSPDSRSNQPQHF. Looking up the rest from reference TRBV7-2 and TRBJ1-5 gives the full variable domain: GAGVSQSPSNKVTEKGKDVELRCDPISGHTALYWYRQSLGQGLEFLIYFQGNSAPDKSGLPSDRFSAERTGGSVSTLTIQRTQQEDSAVYLCASSPDSRSNQPQHFGDGTRLSIL.

This clonotype was seen at least ten times. The chain carries TRBV4-1 and TRBJ1-2; no reliable D call. Per the germline V gene, CDR1 is MGHRA and CDR2 is YSYEKL. The CDR3 is made up of 14 amino acids. Trimming stripped 1 base from V and 4 bases from J, with 10 bases between. This CDR3 reads CASSQVIGGYGYTF. The DNA for the CDR3 is TGCGCCAGCAGCCAAGTTATAGGAGGCTATGGCTACACCTTC.

This clonotype was recorded many times. This chain joins TRBV10-2 and TRBJ2-3; TRBD2 aligns across 12 bases. The CDR3 extends over 16 amino acids. V gave up 3 bases and J gave up 4 bases; unmatched junction bases: 5. Germline CDR1 WSHSY, CDR2 SAAADI. The CDR3 bases are TGCGCCAGCAGTGAAGGGGGACTAGCGGGTTCAGATACGCAGTATTTT. Its protein is CASSEGGLAGSDTQYF.

About this clonotype itself: A read error may be the cause here, since a much bigger clone is one base away. The chain uses TRBV29-1 and TRBJ1-1; D gene uncertain. The length of the CDR3 is 13 residues. Germline-derived CDR1 and CDR2 are SQVTM and ANQGSEA. In nucleotides, the CDR3 is TGCGGCGTTGAGTTGCAGTACCACACTGAAGCTTTCTTT. It codes for CGVELQYHTEAFF.

A few counts support this clonotype. This chain connects TRBV21-1 to TRBJ2-5; the tabulated D call, TRBD1, remains unverified against the DNA. TRBV21-1 is a listed pseudogene. This CDR3 is 15 amino acids long. The CDR3 nucleotides read TGTGCCAGCAGCTCCGCCAGGGTGGGTCAAGAGACCCAGTACTTC. It codes for CASSSARVGQETQYF.

With respect to this clonotype: The conserved final phenylalanine or tryptophan is absent from the CDR3, which likely points to a read error. V usage is TRBV7-6 and J usage is TRBJ2-7, with 14 bases fitting TRBD2. V lost 5 bases, J lost 0 bases, and 9 bases stayed unmatched. CDR3 size: 18 residues. Germline assignment: CDR1 SGHVS and CDR2 FNYEAQ. CDR3 sequence reads: CASSPLGLAGGPSYEQYL. CDR3 in DNA: TGTGCCAGCAGCCCCCTCGGACTAGCGGGGGGTCCCTCCTACGAGCAGTACCTC.

On this clonotype itself: A junction end diverges from the germline sequence, so it may reflect a read error. The chain uses TRBV13 and TRBJ1-6; possible D gene TRBD1, 6 bases. CDR3 length equals 17 residues. CDR1 is PRHDT, CDR2 FYEKMQ, per germline (reference sequence). CDR3 sequence: CASRLAVGGSYNSHLHF. Here the CDR3 DNA reads TGTGCCAGCAGATTAGCCGTTGGGGGCTCCTATAATTCACACCTCCACTTT. Supplemented by reference TRBV13 and TRBJ1-6, the full variable domain reads AAGVIQSPRHLIKEKRETATLKCYPIPRHDTVYWYQQGPGQDPQFLISFYEKMQSDKGSIPDRFSAQQFSDYHSELNMSSLELGDSALYFCASRLAVGGSYNSHLHFGNGTRLTVT.

To note about this clonotype: A clone one base away is much larger, so this may be a read error. J is TRBJ2-1 and V is TRBV30; 7 bases line up with TRBD1. After removal of 3 bases from V and 9 bases from J, the junction contained 11 bases not matched to a gene. Germline CDR1 and CDR2: GTSNPN and SVGIG (reference sequence). This CDR3 spans 14 amino acids. CDR3 nucleotides: TGTGCCTGGAGCCGACAGGGAAGCGCAAGTGAGCAGTTCTTC. Its translation: CAWSRQGSASEQFF.

This clonotype has a count of ten or more. The J gene is TRBJ2-5, the V gene TRBV28; D uncertain. The length of the CDR3 is 12 residues. V dropped 3 bases and J dropped 4 bases, with 6 bases sitting between them. Germline V gene data show CDR1 as MDHEN and CDR2 as SYDVKM. The CDR3 DNA reads as TGTGCCAGCAGTTTCGTCGCAGAGACCCAGTACTTC. This sequence encodes CASSFVAETQYF.

Points on this clonotype: Since a much larger clone is just one base distant, this may be a read error. This chain uses TRBV7-8 with TRBJ1-6; unclear D gene. This CDR3 has 15 residues. The V gene's germline CDR1 is SGHVS and CDR2 FQNEAQ. The CDR3 sequence is CAGSLVAGKDSPLHF. CDR3 bases: TGTGCCGGCAGCCTTGTTGCGGGGAAGGATTCACCCCTCCACTTT. Drawing the rest from reference TRBV7-8 and TRBJ1-6, the complete variable domain is GAGVSQSPRYKVAKRGQDVALRCDPISGHVSLFWYQQALGQGPEFLTYFQNEAQLDKSGLPSDRFFAERPEGSVSTLKIQRTQQEDSAVYLCAGSLVAGKDSPLHFGNGTRLTVT.

This clonotype occurred a few times. V is TRBV14 and J is TRBJ2-7; D could derive from TRBD1 or TRBD2 (5 bases each). CDR1 is SGHDN, CDR2 FVKESK, per germline. Between the trimmed V and J ends, which lost 5 bases and 3 bases, there was a span of 14 bases. This CDR3 spans 14 amino acids. Written as DNA, the CDR3 is TGTGCCAGCAGCGAAAAAGGGACCATCTACGAGCAGTACTTC. This codes for CASSEKGTIYEQYF.

V and J are TRBV5-4 and TRBJ2-3, with 11 bases fitting TRBD1. The germline V gene encodes CDR1 SGHNT and CDR2 YYREEE (reference sequence). This CDR3 region has 15 residues. V trimming: 7 bases; J trimming: 2 bases; junction bases outside the gene matches: 6. The CDR3 sequence is CASGGQGADTDTQYF. CDR3 sequence (DNA): TGTGCCAGCGGCGGACAGGGGGCAGACACAGATACGCAGTATTTT.

In its sample, this clonotype was seen a few times. V is TRBV4-1 and J is TRBJ2-5; TRBD1 matches at 8 bases. The germline V gene encodes CDR1 MGHRA and CDR2 YSYEKL. The ends lost 1 base at V and 5 bases at J; junction bases unmatched: 6. CDR3 length equals 15 residues. CDR3 DNA: TGCGCCAGCAGCCAAGTTGCAGGGGGCTGGGAGACCCAGTACTTC. Protein product: CASSQVAGGWETQYF.

There are many counts of this clonotype. CDR3 in amino acids: CSATPGPEQYF. The CDR3 coding sequence is TGCAGTGCCACGCCCGGCCCCGAGCAGTACTTC. This chain links TRBV20-1 with TRBJ2-7; the D is unclear. The CDR3 is made up of 11 amino acids. With 6 bases removed from V and 6 bases from J, the gap between germline ends came to 12 bases. Germline V gene sequence: CDR1 DFQATT, CDR2 SNEGSKA (reference sequence).

This clonotype was recorded at least ten times. The rearrangement links TRBV20-1 to TRBJ2-3; D is unclear. This CDR3 region has 17 residues. V was trimmed by 2 bases and J by 9 bases, leaving 27 bases between them. In germline, CDR1 is DFQATT, CDR2 SNEGSKA (reference sequence). The CDR3 DNA sequence: TGCAGTGCTAGATCCCTGAGAGACGGGCCTGAAAATTGGACGCAGTATTTT. The encoded protein is CSARSLRDGPENWTQYF.

This clonotype came up many times. The chain recombines TRBV5-4 with TRBJ1-1; 7 bases align to TRBD1. CDR1 is SGHNT and CDR2 is YYREEE in the germline V gene (reference sequence). The CDR3 totals 15 residues. The trim removed 3 bases at V and 3 bases at J, leaving 8 bases unmatched. The CDR3 nucleotides read TGTGCCAGCAGCTCTCTACTCGACAGGGACACTGAAGCTTTCTTT. This codes for CASSSLLDRDTEAFF.

This clonotype was recorded many times. The CDR3 spells CSASGRVTYEQYF. The CDR3 DNA reads as TGCAGTGCTAGCGGGAGGGTCACCTACGAGCAGTACTTC. V usage is TRBV20-1 and J usage is TRBJ2-7, with 8 bases matching TRBD2. Germline V lookup: CDR1 DFQATT, CDR2 SNEGSKA (reference sequence). The J segment lost 2 bases and the V segment lost 3 bases, leaving 3 bases of the junction unmatched. This CDR3 comprises 13 residues.

This clonotype was detected only a few times. V usage is TRBV6-5 and J usage is TRBJ1-6; perhaps TRBD1 as D (5 bases). The CDR3 covers 17 residues. Trimming removed 7 bases from V and 0 bases from J, with 16 bases in between. Per germline, CDR1 MNHEY and CDR2 SVGAGI. The DNA of the CDR3 is TGTGCCAGCACCGGGACCGCCGAGAGCTCCTATAATTCACCCCTCCACTTT. Its translation is CASTGTAESSYNSPLHF.

With regard to this clonotype: An end of the junction differs from the germline gene, which may be a read error. The chain uses TRBV27 and TRBJ2-7; D unclear. The CDR3 has 12 amino acids. Germline CDR1 MNHEY, CDR2 SMNVEV (reference sequence). In DNA, the CDR3 is TGTGCCAGCAGTACAAGCCCCTACGAGCAGTACTTT. This gives the protein CASSTSPYEQYF.

This clonotype was counted at least ten times. The chain couples TRBV19 to TRBJ1-1; maybe TRBD1 (6 bases). V lost 3 bases, J lost 0 bases, and 11 bases lay in between. The CDR3 totals 15 residues. The germline V gene encodes CDR1 LNHDA and CDR2 SQIVND (reference sequence). CDR3 DNA: TGTGCCAGTAGTATGAGCGGGGGCATGAACACTGAAGCTTTCTTT. Encoded protein: CASSMSGGMNTEAFF.

The chain is built from TRBV30 and TRBJ1-1; no clear D gene. V shed 1 base and J shed 5 bases, with 11 bases lying between them. The length of the CDR3 is 13 residues. Germline loops: CDR1 GTSNPN, CDR2 SVGIG (reference sequence). The CDR3 spells CAWSESRGTEAFF. Written as DNA, the CDR3 is TGTGCCTGGAGTGAGAGTCGGGGTACTGAAGCTTTCTTT.

On this clonotype itself: A read error may produce the germline difference seen at one junction end. This chain uses TRBV25-1 with TRBJ1-4; D is unclear. CDR3 length equals 14 residues. Germline assignment: CDR1 MGHDK and CDR2 SYGVNS. This CDR3 reads CASSGGATSEKLFF. For the CDR3, the DNA is TGTGCCAGCAGTGGCGGAGCAACTAGTGAAAAACTGTTTTTT.

This clonotype was recorded at least ten times. V and J are TRBV28 and TRBJ2-3, with unresolved D. V was pared by 5 bases and J by 7 bases, with 13 bases between. There are 13 residues in the CDR3. CDR1 and CDR2 from the germline V gene are MDHEN and SYDVKM. The CDR3 here is CASSTQLSHTQYF. CDR3 in DNA: TGTGCCAGCAGTACCCAATTATCACATACGCAGTATTTT.

In the case of this clonotype: This clone may be a read error of a much larger clone one base away. This chain connects TRBV6-2 or TRBV6-3 to TRBJ2-7, with D unresolved. From germline, CDR1 is MNHEY and CDR2 SVGEGT. The CDR3 length is 13 residues. The CDR3 reads CASSYAVVYELYF. The DNA of the CDR3 is TGTGCCAGCAGTTACGCAGTGGTCTACGAGCTGTACTTC.